These 21 T cell receptor beta chains share one sample of origin, sequenced in a study of blood T cell repertoires in COVID-19. Produced via immunoSEQ multiplex PCR; TCRdb's table is partial and in-frame only. This table holds approximately 110,000 clones, around 76% found once. The sample was peripheral blood. The source is a woman in her sixties or seventies with acute or convalescent COVID-19.

This clone was found a few times. This chain joins TRBV5-1 and TRBJ2-1; 7 bases are a match to TRBD1. The CDR3 runs to 13 residues. Germline V gene sequence: CDR1 SGHRS, CDR2 YFSETQ. V shed 4 bases, J shed 9 bases, and the junction held 7 bases outside the gene matches. CDR3 DNA: TGCGCCAGCAGCCCGGACAGGTTTAGTGAGCAGTTCTTC. Its translation is CASSPDRFSEQFF.

J is TRBJ2-1 and V is TRBV6-2 or TRBV6-3, with 7 bases fitting TRBD2. The CDR3 runs to 17 residues. V was clipped by 2 bases and J by 2 bases; unmatched bases: 9. The germline V gene has CDR1 MNHEY and CDR2 SVGEGT. CDR3 region: CASSYRGRGTTYNEQFF. CDR3 DNA: TGTGCCAGCAGTTACCGAGGGCGGGGGACGACCTACAATGAGCAGTTCTTC.

The CDR3 DNA is TGCGCCAGCAGCCAGAATCCGGGACTAGCGGGGGGGCCTAGTGCTAATGAGCAGTTCTTC. Translation: CASSQNPGLAGGPSANEQFF. The chain uses TRBV4-1 and TRBJ2-1, with 16 bases identical to TRBD2. From germline, CDR1 is MGHRA and CDR2 YSYEKL. The length of the CDR3 is 20 residues. The J segment lost 7 bases and the V segment lost 3 bases, leaving 15 bases of the junction unmatched.

The J gene is TRBJ1-1, the V gene TRBV5-6; TRBD1 aligns across 8 bases. The junction had 5 bases not matched to a gene; V was cut back by 4 bases and J by 0 bases. Germline V gene data show CDR1 as SGHDT and CDR2 as YYEEEE. The CDR3 length is 15 residues. The CDR3 spells CASSPGTGMNTEAFF. Here the CDR3 DNA reads TGTGCCAGCAGCCCAGGGACAGGAATGAACACTGAAGCTTTCTTT.

This clone was counted between two and nine times. The V and J genes are TRBV5-4 and TRBJ2-2, with D possibly matching TRBD2 (5 bases). CDR3 length: 15 residues. Trimming removed 5 bases from V and 5 bases from J, with 16 bases in between. Germline V gene lookup returns CDR1 SGHNT and CDR2 YYREEE (reference sequence). The CDR3 loop reads CASSLGPPGTGELFF. In DNA, the CDR3 is TGTGCCAGCAGTTTAGGGCCCCCGGGGACCGGGGAGCTGTTTTTT.

V gene TRBV7-9 combines with J gene TRBJ1-5; 7 bases are shared with TRBD1. Germline lookup yields CDR1 SEHNR and CDR2 FQNEAQ (reference sequence). V trimming: 4 bases; J trimming: 11 bases; junction bases outside the gene matches: 8. The CDR3 is 13 amino acids. CDR3 sequence: CASSSDRVEAQHF. CDR3 coding DNA: TGTGCCAGCAGCTCTGACAGGGTCGAGGCCCAGCATTTT. Complete variable domain (other parts from reference TRBV7-9 and TRBJ1-5): DTGVSQNPRHKITKRGQNVTFRCDPISEHNRLYWYRQTLGQGPEFLTYFQNEAQLEKSRLLSDRFSAERPKGSFSTLEIQRTEQGDSAMYLCASSSDRVEAQHFGDGTRLSIL.

The chain combines TRBV30 with TRBJ1-2; 8 bases map to TRBD1. Germline values: CDR1 GTSNPN, CDR2 SVGIG (reference sequence). This CDR3 region has 13 residues. The V segment lost 5 bases and the J segment 3 bases; nucleotides outside the gene matches: 5. The CDR3 DNA is TGTGCCTGGGAAGGACAGGGAGACTATGGCTACACCTTC. This codes for CAWEGQGDYGYTF.

This chain joins TRBV2 and TRBJ1-2, with D possibly matching TRBD1 (6 bases). Trimming took 7 bases from V and 9 from J, leaving 21 bases between them. Germline-derived CDR1 and CDR2 are SNHLY and FYNNEI. The CDR3 contains 14 residues. The CDR3 DNA sequence: TGTGCCAGCATGGTATTAGGGGGTTATAGTAGCTACACCTTC. Translated: CASMVLGGYSSYTF.

CDR3 residues: CASSPMKTGGSYGYTF. The CDR3 coding sequence is TGTGCCAGTAGTCCTATGAAGACAGGGGGCAGCTATGGCTACACCTTC. The chain couples TRBV19 to TRBJ1-2, with 10 bases lining up with TRBD1. V trimming: 5 bases; J trimming: 4 bases; junction bases outside the gene matches: 10. Germline CDR1 and CDR2: LNHDA and SQIVND (reference sequence). This CDR3 comprises 16 residues.

The gene calls are TRBV2 and TRBJ2-7; 8 bases align to TRBD1. The length of the CDR3 is 14 residues. Germline CDR1 is SNHLY and CDR2 is FYNNEI. Unmatched junction bases numbered 8, after V lost 8 bases and J lost 2 bases. The CDR3 loop reads CASVLGTGPYEQYF. For the CDR3, the DNA is TGTGCCAGCGTTTTGGGGACAGGACCCTACGAGCAGTACTTC.

CDR3 nucleotides: TGTGCCAGCAGTTCCAAGGGACAGGGGGGTAGGGCTGAAGCTTTCTTT. As protein: CASSSKGQGGRAEAFF. The rearrangement links TRBV28 to TRBJ1-1; 11 positions agree with TRBD1. Germline V gene data show CDR1 as MDHEN and CDR2 as SYDVKM. CDR3 length: 16 amino acids. Trimming took 4 bases from V and 6 from J; bases not matched to a gene: 10.

The CDR3 region has the DNA TGTGCCAGCAGCCAAGAAACTAGCGGGGGGGCCGCGGATACGCAGTATTTT. Translated: CASSQETSGGAADTQYF. The chain combines TRBV3-1 (or the pseudogene TRBV3-2) with TRBJ2-3; 13 nucleotides agree with TRBD2. V shed 0 bases and J 6 bases; nucleotides not matched to a gene: 6. The CDR3 is 17 residues long. Germline V gene data show CDR1 as LGHDT and CDR2 as YNNKEL (reference sequence).

The V and J genes are TRBV3-1 (or the pseudogene TRBV3-2) and TRBJ1-5; 11 nucleotides match TRBD1. Trimming at V came to 0 bases and at J to 6 bases, leaving 1 base not matched to a gene. The CDR3 spans 15 residues. Germline assignment: CDR1 LGHDT and CDR2 YNNKEL (reference sequence). CDR3 amino acids: CASSQEGQGVQPQHF. For the CDR3, the DNA is TGTGCCAGCAGCCAAGAGGGACAGGGGGTTCAGCCCCAGCATTTT.

V and J are TRBV5-6 and TRBJ2-5; 11 nucleotides agree with TRBD1. The CDR3 runs 14 residues. The V and J ends lost 4 bases and 5 bases, in that order; junction bases with no gene match: 4. Germline CDR1 reads SGHDT; CDR2 reads YYEEEE. CDR3 sequence: CASSGTGGTETQYF. The CDR3 DNA sequence: TGTGCCAGCAGCGGGACAGGGGGGACGGAGACCCAGTACTTC.

The V and J genes are TRBV3-1 (or the pseudogene TRBV3-2) and TRBJ2-6; possible D gene TRBD1, 6 bases. Germline V gene lookup returns CDR1 LGHDT and CDR2 YNNKEL (reference sequence). The CDR3 is made up of 18 amino acids. Trimming removed 1 base at V and 4 bases at J, with 17 bases between. CDR3 DNA: TGTGCCAGCAGCCAAGGACAGGCTCGTATGGAGGGGGCCAACGTCCTGACTTTC. The encoded protein is CASSQGQARMEGANVLTF.

The chain recombines TRBV5-1 with TRBJ1-4, with TRBD1 identical over 7 bases. Germline CDR1 and CDR2: SGHRS and YFSETQ. The V and J ends lost 0 bases and 5 bases, in that order; junction bases with no gene match: 10. The CDR3 consists of 17 residues. The CDR3 loop is CASSLATYRGRNEKLFF. The CDR3 DNA follows: TGCGCCAGCAGCTTGGCTACGTACAGGGGCAGGAATGAAAAACTGTTTTTT.

The rearrangement links TRBV28 to TRBJ1-2; 7 nucleotides line up with TRBD1. Germline CDR1 MDHEN, CDR2 SYDVKM. J gave up 5 bases and V 10 bases, and 22 bases lay outside the gene matches. This CDR3 has 17 residues. DNA for the CDR3: TGTGCCAACTATGGAAGGGACAGAGAAAGATCCGTATATGGCTACACCTTC. Amino acids: CANYGRDRERSVYGYTF.

The CDR3 DNA is TGTGCCGGCGGGGGGTTCCGCACAGATACGCAGTATTTT. Translated: CAGGGFRTDTQYF. The chain couples TRBV7-2 to TRBJ2-3, with 8 bases that match TRBD2. CDR3 size: 13 residues. The V segment lost 11 bases and the J segment 1 base; nucleotides outside the gene matches: 5. Germline V gene sequence: CDR1 SGHTA, CDR2 FQGNSA.

This clone is deemed medium-sized. V usage is TRBV5-4 and J usage is TRBJ2-7; D may be TRBD1 (6 bases). The CDR3 contains 15 residues. V was cut by 4 bases and J by 3 bases, with 17 bases left in between. CDR1 is SGHNT and CDR2 is YYREEE in the germline V gene (reference sequence). The CDR3: CASSPGTPGVYEQYF. Written as DNA, the CDR3 is TGTGCCAGCAGCCCCGGGACACCTGGGGTCTACGAGCAGTACTTC.

The chain combines TRBV6-5 with TRBJ2-5; D gene uncertain. V shed 1 base and J shed 1 base, with 7 bases lying between them. Germline V gives CDR1 MNHEY, CDR2 SVGAGI. This CDR3 has 14 residues. The CDR3: CASSYLSGQETQYF. The CDR3 region has the DNA TGTGCCAGCAGTTACTTATCGGGCCAAGAGACCCAGTACTTC.

The rearrangement joins TRBV4-3 to TRBJ2-5; 13 bases line up with TRBD2. This CDR3 has 16 amino acids. The V gene's germline CDR1 is LGHNA and CDR2 YSLEER. V shed 4 bases, J shed 4 bases, and the junction held 6 bases outside the gene matches. DNA of the CDR3: TGCGCCAGCAGCCCCAGACTAGCGGGGGGCGGAGAGACCCAGTACTTC. This gives the protein CASSPRLAGGGETQYF.